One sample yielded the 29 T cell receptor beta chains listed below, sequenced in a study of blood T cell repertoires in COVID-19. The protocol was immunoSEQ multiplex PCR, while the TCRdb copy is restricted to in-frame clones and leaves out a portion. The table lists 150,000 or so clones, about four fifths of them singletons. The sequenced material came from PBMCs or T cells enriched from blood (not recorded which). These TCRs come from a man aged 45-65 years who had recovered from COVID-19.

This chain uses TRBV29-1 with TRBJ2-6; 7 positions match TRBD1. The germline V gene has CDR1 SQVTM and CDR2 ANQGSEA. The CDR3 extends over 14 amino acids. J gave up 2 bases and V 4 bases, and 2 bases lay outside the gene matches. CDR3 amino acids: CSVVTGAGANVLTF. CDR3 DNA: TGCAGCGTTGTTACAGGGGCTGGGGCCAACGTCCTGACTTTC.

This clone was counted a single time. The CDR3 DNA follows: TGTGCCTCGATCAGGGCCCCTATAAACACCGGGGAGCTGTTTTTT. It specifies CASIRAPINTGELFF. This chain joins TRBV28 and TRBJ2-2; TRBD1 is a possible D gene (5 bases). The V gene's germline CDR1 is MDHEN and CDR2 SYDVKM. Deletions cut 11 bases from V and 2 bases from J, with 18 bases between. The CDR3 runs to 15 residues. Looking up the rest from reference TRBV28 and TRBJ2-2 gives the full variable domain: DVKVTQSSRYLVKRTGEKVFLECVQDMDHENMFWYRQDPGLGLRLIYFSYDVKMKEKGDIPEGYSVSREKKERFSLILESASTNQTSMYLCASIRAPINTGELFFGEGSRLTVL.

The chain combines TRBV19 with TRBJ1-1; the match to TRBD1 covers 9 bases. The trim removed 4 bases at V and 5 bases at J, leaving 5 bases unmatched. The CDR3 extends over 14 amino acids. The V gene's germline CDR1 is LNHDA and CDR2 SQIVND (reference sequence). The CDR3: CASSKGQGSTEAFF. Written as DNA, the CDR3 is TGTGCCAGTAGTAAGGGACAGGGTTCGACTGAAGCTTTCTTT.

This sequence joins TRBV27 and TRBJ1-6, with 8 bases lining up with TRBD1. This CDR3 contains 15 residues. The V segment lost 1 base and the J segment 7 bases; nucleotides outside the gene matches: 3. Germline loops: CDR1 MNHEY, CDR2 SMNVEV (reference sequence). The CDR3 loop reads CASSLYRGENSPLHF. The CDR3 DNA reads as TGTGCCAGCAGTTTATACAGGGGGGAGAATTCACCCCTCCACTTT.

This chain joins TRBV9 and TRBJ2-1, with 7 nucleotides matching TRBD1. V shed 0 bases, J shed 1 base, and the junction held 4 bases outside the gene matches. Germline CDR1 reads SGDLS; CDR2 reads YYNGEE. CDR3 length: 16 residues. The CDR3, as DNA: TGTGCCAGCAGCGTAGAGGGGGCCCCTTCCTACAATGAGCAGTTCTTC. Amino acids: CASSVEGAPSYNEQFF.

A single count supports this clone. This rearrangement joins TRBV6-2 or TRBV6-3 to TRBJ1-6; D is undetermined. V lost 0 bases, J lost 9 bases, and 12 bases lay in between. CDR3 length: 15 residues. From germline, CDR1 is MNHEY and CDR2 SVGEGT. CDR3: CASSYSKAGFSPLHF. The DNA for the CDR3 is TGTGCCAGCAGTTACTCGAAGGCAGGTTTTTCACCCCTCCACTTT.

The CDR3 sequence: CASSLVGGSGNTIYF. As DNA, the CDR3 is TGTGCCAGCAGCTTAGTCGGGGGGTCCGGAAACACCATATATTTT. The rearrangement links TRBV7-9 to TRBJ1-3; the D gene is possibly TRBD1 (5 bases). This CDR3 comprises 15 residues. Trimming pared 1 base from V and 4 bases from J, leaving 11 bases between. Germline values: CDR1 SEHNR, CDR2 FQNEAQ (reference sequence).

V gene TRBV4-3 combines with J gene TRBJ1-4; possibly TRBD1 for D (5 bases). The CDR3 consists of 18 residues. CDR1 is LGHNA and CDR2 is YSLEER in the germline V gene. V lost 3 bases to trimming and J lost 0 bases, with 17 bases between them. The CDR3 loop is CASSHKSGYPATNEKLFF. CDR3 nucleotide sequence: TGCGCCAGCAGCCATAAATCAGGGTACCCTGCAACTAATGAAAAACTGTTTTTT.

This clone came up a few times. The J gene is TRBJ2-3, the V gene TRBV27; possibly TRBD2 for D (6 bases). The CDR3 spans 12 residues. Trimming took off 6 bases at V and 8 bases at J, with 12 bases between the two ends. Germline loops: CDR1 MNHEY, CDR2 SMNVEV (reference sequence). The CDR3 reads CASSSLGGTQYF. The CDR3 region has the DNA TGTGCCAGCAGCTCCTTGGGGGGTACGCAGTATTTT.

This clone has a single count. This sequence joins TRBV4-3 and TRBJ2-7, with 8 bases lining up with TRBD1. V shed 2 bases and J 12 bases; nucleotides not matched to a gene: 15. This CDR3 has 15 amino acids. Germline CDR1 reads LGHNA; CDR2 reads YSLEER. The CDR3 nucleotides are TGCGCCAGCAGCCAAACCGGGACAGGTCTAACGAAGGCGTACTTC. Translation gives CASSQTGTGLTKAYF.

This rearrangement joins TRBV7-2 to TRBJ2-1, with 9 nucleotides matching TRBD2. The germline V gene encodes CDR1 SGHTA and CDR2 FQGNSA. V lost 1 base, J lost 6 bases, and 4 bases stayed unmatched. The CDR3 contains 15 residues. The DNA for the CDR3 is TGTGCCAGCAGCTTAGTCGGCGGGGGGGCCAATGAGCAGTTCTTC. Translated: CASSLVGGGANEQFF.

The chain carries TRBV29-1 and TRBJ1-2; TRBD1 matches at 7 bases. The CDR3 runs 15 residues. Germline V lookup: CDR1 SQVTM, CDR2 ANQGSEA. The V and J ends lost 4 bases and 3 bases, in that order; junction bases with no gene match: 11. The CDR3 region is CSVAGDSSLDYGYTF. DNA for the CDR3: TGCAGCGTTGCTGGGGACAGCTCCTTGGACTATGGCTACACCTTC.

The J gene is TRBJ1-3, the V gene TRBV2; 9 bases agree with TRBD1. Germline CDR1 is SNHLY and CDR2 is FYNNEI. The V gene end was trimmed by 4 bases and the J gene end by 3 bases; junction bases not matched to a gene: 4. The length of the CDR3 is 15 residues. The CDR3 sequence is CASSVRDRVGNTIYF. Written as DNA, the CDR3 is TGTGCCAGCAGTGTAAGGGACAGGGTTGGAAACACCATATATTTT.

CDR3 DNA sequence: TGTGCCAGCAGTTACCTTACATCCGGGACTCCAGATGAGCAGTTCTTC. Translation: CASSYLTSGTPDEQFF. The rearrangement joins TRBV6-5 to TRBJ2-1; D is possibly TRBD2 (6 bases). In germline, CDR1 is MNHEY, CDR2 SVGAGI. V lost 2 bases and J 8 bases, leaving 19 bases between the germline ends. There are 16 residues in the CDR3.

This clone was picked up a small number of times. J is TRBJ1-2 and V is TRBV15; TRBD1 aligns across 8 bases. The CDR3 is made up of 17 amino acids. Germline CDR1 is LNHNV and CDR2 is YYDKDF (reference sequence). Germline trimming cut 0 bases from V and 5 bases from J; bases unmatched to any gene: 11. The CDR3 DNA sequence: TGTGCCACCAGCAGAGACCAGGGGGCGGGACCGTTTTATGGCTACACCTTC. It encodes CATSRDQGAGPFYGYTF.

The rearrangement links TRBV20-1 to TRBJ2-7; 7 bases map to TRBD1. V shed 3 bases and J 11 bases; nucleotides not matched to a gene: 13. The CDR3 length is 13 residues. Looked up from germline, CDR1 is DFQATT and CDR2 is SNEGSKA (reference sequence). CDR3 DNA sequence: TGCAGTGCTAGTGGCAGGGGGTCGCTAGAGGAGTACTTC. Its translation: CSASGRGSLEEYF.

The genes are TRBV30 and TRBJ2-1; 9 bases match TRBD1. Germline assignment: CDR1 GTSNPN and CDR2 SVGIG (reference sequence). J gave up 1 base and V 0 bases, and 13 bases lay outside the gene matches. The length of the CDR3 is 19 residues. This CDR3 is CAWSVLGTGLTRSYNEQFF. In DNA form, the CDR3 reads TGTGCCTGGAGTGTACTCGGGACAGGGTTAACACGATCCTACAATGAGCAGTTCTTC. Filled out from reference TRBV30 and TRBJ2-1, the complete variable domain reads SQTIHQWPATLVQPVGSPLSLECTVEGTSNPNLYWYRQAAGRGLQLLFYSVGIGQISSEVPQNLSASRPQDRQFILSSKKLLLSDSGFYLCAWSVLGTGLTRSYNEQFFGPGTRLTVL.

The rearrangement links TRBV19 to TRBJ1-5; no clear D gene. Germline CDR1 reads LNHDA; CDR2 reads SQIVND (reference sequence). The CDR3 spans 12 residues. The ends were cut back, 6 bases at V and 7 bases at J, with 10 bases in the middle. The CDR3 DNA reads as TGTGCCAGTAGATCGGCGGGCCAGCCCCAGCATTTT. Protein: CASRSAGQPQHF.

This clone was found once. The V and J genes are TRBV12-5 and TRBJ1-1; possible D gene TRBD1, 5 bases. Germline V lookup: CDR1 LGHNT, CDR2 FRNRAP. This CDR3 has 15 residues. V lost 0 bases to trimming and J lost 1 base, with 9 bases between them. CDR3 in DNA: TGTGCTAGTGGTTTGGTACCTGGACAGAACACTGAAGCTTTCTTT. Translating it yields CASGLVPGQNTEAFF.

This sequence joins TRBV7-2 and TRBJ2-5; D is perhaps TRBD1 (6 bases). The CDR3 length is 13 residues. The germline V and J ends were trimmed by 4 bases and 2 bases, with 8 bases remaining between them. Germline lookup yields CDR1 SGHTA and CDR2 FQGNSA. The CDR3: CASSWTVQETQYF. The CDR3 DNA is TGTGCCAGCAGCTGGACAGTTCAAGAGACCCAGTACTTC.

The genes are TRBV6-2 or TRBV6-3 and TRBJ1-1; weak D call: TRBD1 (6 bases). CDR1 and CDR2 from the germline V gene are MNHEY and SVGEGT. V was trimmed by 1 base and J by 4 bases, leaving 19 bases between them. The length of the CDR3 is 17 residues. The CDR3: CASSYYQAGGVRTEAFF. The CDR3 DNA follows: TGTGCCAGCAGTTACTACCAAGCGGGGGGCGTTCGCACTGAAGCTTTCTTT.

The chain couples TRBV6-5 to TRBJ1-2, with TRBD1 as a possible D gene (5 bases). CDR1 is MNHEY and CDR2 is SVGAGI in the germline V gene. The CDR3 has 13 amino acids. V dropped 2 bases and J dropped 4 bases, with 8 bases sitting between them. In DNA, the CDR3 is TGTGCCAGCAGTTACGGGGCTCTCTATGGCTACACCTTC. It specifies CASSYGALYGYTF.

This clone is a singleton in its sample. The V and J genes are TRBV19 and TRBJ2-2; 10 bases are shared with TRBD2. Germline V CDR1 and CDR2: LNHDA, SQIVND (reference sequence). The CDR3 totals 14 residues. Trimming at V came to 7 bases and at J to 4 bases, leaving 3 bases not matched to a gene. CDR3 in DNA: TGTGCCAGTAAGGAGCGGGGGGGCACCGGGGAGCTGTTTTTT. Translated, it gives CASKERGGTGELFF.

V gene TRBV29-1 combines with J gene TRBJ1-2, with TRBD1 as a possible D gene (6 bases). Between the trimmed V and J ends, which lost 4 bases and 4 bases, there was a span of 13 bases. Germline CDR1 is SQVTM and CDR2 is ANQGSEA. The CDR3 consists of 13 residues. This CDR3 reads CSVGNTGTYGYTF. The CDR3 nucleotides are TGCAGCGTTGGGAACACAGGGACCTATGGCTACACCTTC. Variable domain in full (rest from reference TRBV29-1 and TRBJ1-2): SAVISQKPSRDICQRGTSLTIQCQVDSQVTMMFWYRQQPGQSLTLIATANQGSEATYESGFVIDKFPISRPNLTFSTLTVSNMSPEDSSIYLCSVGNTGTYGYTFGSGTRLTVV.

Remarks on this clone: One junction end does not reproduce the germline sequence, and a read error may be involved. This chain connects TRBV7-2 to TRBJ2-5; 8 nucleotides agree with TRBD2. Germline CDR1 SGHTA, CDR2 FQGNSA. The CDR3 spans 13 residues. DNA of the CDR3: TGTGCCAGCAGCACGGGGGGGCAAGGGACCCAGTACTTC. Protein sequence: CASSTGGQGTQYF. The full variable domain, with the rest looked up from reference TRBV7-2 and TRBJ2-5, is GAGVSQSPSNKVTEKGKDVELRCDPISGHTALYWYRQSLGQGLEFLIYFQGNSAPDKSGLPSDRFSAERTGGSVSTLTIQRTQQEDSAVYLCASSTGGQGTQYFGPGTRLLVL.

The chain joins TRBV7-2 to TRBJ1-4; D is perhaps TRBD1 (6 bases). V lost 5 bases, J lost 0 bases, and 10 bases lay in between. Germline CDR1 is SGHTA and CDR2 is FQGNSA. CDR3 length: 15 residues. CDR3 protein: CASSLNRATNEKLFF. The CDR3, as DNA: TGTGCCAGCAGCCTAAACAGGGCAACTAATGAAAAACTGTTTTTT.

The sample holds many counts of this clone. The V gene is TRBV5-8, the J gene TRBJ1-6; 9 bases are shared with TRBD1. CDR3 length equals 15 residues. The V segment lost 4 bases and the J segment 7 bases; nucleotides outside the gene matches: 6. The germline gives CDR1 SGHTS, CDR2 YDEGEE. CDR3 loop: CASSLRQGGNSPLHF. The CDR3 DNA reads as TGTGCCAGCAGCCTTAGACAGGGGGGCAATTCACCCCTCCACTTT.

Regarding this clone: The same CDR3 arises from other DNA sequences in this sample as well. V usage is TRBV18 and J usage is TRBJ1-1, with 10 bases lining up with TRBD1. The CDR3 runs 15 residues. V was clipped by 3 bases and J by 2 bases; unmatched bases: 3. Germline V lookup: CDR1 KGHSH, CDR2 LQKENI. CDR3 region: CASSPGQGINTEAFF. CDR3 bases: TGTGCCAGCTCACCGGGACAGGGGATAAACACTGAAGCTTTCTTT.

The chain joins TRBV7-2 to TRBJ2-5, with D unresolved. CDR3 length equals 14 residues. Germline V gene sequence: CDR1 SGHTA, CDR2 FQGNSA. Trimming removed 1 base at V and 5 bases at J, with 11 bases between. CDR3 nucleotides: TGTGCCAGCAGCTTAGACCTTCTCCGGGAGACCCAGTACTTC. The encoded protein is CASSLDLLRETQYF.